This T cell receptor beta chain is drawn from a study of OX40 agonist ivuxolimab in advanced cancers. Study-level information: Every 2 weeks, patients got intravenous ivuxolimab at one of six dose levels (0.01-10 mg/kg).

Germline CDR1 reads SNHLY; CDR2 reads FYNNEI. Trimming took 3 bases from V and 0 from J; bases not matched to a gene: 10. The CDR3 runs to 18 residues. Profiling relied on immunoSEQ multiplex PCR, and the TCRdb table lists in-frame clones only, not all of them. The table includes 70,000 to 85,000 clones, approximately 86% detected once. Blood draws occurred at baseline, cycle 4 day 1, and cycle 7 day 1. Findings and caveats of the study: Among the lowest levels of clonal expansion were found in partial responders at 0.1-3.0 mg/kg. Some of the nonresponding patients also showed low levels of normalized T-cell clonal expansion.

Judged by abundance, this clone is medium-sized (0.01 to 0.1%). The target antigen is unknown. The source is an adult with an advanced solid tumor such as melanoma, head and neck, liver or kidney cancer. This specimen consisted of CD4+ or CD8+ T cells sorted from blood, obtained in a trial of the OX40 agonist ivuxolimab. This chain joins TRBV2 and TRBJ1-5; 8 nucleotides align to TRBD1. The CDR3 DNA is TGTGCCAGCAGTGAGGCGGACAGGGAGCGATATAGCAATCAGCCCCAGCATTTT. Amino acid sequence: CASSEADRERYSNQPQHF.